This T cell receptor (beta chain) was profiled in a study of control samples from healthy donors and cancer patients. Sequencing was performed with immunoSEQ multiplex PCR; in TCRdb, only in-frame clones are kept and a portion is missing. The profile shows 100,000 to 150,000 clones, around 90% of them singletons. What was sequenced was blood. This receptor was identified in a man aged 18 to 30 in good health.

This chain's CDR3 is CASSAGPGPGNTGELFF. The CDR3 coding sequence is TGCGCCAGCAGCGCAGGACCGGGACCAGGAAACACCGGGGAGCTGTTTTTT. V usage is TRBV10-1 and J usage is TRBJ2-2; either TRBD1 or TRBD2 may fit D (5 bases each). This CDR3 has 17 residues. Germline CDR1 reads WNHNN; CDR2 reads SYGVQD (reference sequence). Trimming cost V 6 bases and J 2 bases, with 19 bases left between them.